These T cell receptor beta chains were read from a single sample in a study of cytomegalovirus exposure and HLA in healthy donors. The table came from immunoSEQ multiplex PCR; TCRdb's copy has only in-frame clones and leaves some out. The table lists just over 60,000 clones, 87% of them singletons, with less than 1.5% in the top ten. Material: PBMCs. These receptors were collected from a man aged 18 to 29 in good health and CMV-seronegative. Both conserved end residues are part of each CDR3. A D gene is named only where the DNA matches it firmly. Only part of the rows carry a size: once, few, many, or a class if the clone is expanded.

clone size	V gene	J gene	D gene	CDR3 length	CDR3 protein	CDR3 DNA
NA	TRBV18	TRBJ2-1	TRBD1	15	CASSPRGGAYNEQFF	TGTGCCAGCTCACCAAGAGGGGGCGCTTACAATGAGCAGTTCTTC
few	TRBV28	TRBJ2-1	NA	13	CASSLGVVYEQFF	TGTGCCAGCAGTTTGGGAGTAGTTTATGAGCAGTTCTTC
NA	TRBV27	TRBJ2-1	TRBD2	14	CASSSSGGYNEQFF	TGTGCCAGCAGTTCCAGCGGGGGATACAATGAGCAGTTCTTC
NA	TRBV7-9	TRBJ1-4	NA	13	CASSFGGGEKLFF	TGTGCCAGCAGCTTCGGGGGTGGCGAAAAACTGTTTTTT
NA	TRBV29-1	TRBJ2-3	TRBD1	13	CSYWTGLTDTQYF	TGCAGCTATTGGACAGGATTGACAGATACGCAGTATTTT
once	TRBV7-3	TRBJ2-3	NA	15	CASRSDGSTRDTQYF	TGTGCCAGCAGGTCGGACGGCTCAACTAGAGATACGCAGTATTTT
NA	TRBV7-8	TRBJ2-3	NA	16	CASSQSGTSSTDTQYF	TGTGCCAGCAGCCAGTCCGGGACTTCTAGCACAGATACGCAGTATTTT
NA	TRBV2	TRBJ1-4	NA	14	CASSALDRNEKLFF	TGTGCCAGCAGTGCATTAGACAGGAATGAAAAACTGTTTTTT
NA	TRBV30	TRBJ2-7	TRBD1	15	CAWSPLRTGTGEQYF	TGTGCCTGGAGTCCCCTCCGGACAGGGACTGGAGAGCAGTACTTC
NA	TRBV19	TRBJ2-7	TRBD1	15	CASRETTGWSYEQYF	TGTGCCAGTAGGGAGACGACAGGGTGGTCCTACGAGCAGTACTTC
NA	TRBV30	TRBJ1-1	NA	15	CAWNGQGYFQGEAFF	TGTGCCTGGAACGGGCAGGGATATTTTCAGGGTGAAGCTTTCTTT
NA	TRBV10-2	TRBJ2-7	NA	14	CASSEVRAAYEQYF	TGCGCCAGCAGTGAAGTCAGGGCCGCCTACGAGCAGTACTTC
NA	TRBV6-5	TRBJ1-6	NA	15	CASSYSTVNNSPLHF	TGTGCCAGCAGTTACTCGACTGTGAATAATTCACCCCTCCACTTT
NA	TRBV5-1	TRBJ1-1	NA	15	CASSPEERLNTEAFF	TGCGCCAGCAGCCCCGAGGAACGACTGAACACTGAAGCTTTCTTT
once	TRBV6-5	TRBJ1-5	TRBD1	12	CATGQGNQPQHF	TGTGCCACCGGACAGGGCAATCAGCCCCAGCATTTT
NA	TRBV7-8	TRBJ2-7	NA	13	CASSLGGDYEQYF	TGTGCCAGCAGCTTAGGAGGTGACTACGAGCAGTACTTC
NA	TRBV18	TRBJ1-5	NA	15	CASSPPGQRNQPQHF	TGTGCCAGCTCACCGCCGGGACAACGCAATCAGCCCCAGCATTTT
NA	TRBV7-8	TRBJ1-6	TRBD1	16	CASSLGTGFKDSPLHF	TGTGCCAGCAGCCTAGGGACAGGGTTTAAGGATTCACCCCTCCACTTT
NA	TRBV4-1	TRBJ2-7	TRBD1	15	CASSQIDRGVNGQYF	TGCGCCAGCAGCCAAATCGACAGGGGCGTGAACGGGCAGTACTTC
NA	TRBV4-2	TRBJ2-5	NA	14	CASSQVQIQETQYF	TGTGCCAGCAGCCAAGTACAAATCCAAGAGACCCAGTACTTC
NA	TRBV7-8	TRBJ2-6	NA	16	CASSLAGRSGANVLTF	TGTGCCAGCAGCTTAGCGGGGCGATCTGGGGCCAACGTCCTGACTTTC
NA	TRBV10-2	TRBJ2-1	NA	12	CASSATNNEQFF	TGCGCCAGCAGTGCCACAAACAATGAGCAGTTCTTC
NA	TRBV4-1	TRBJ2-7	TRBD2	18	CASSQVGGIEGRTYEQYF	TGCGCCAGCAGCCAAGTGGGGGGGATCGAAGGACGAACCTACGAGCAGTACTTC
NA	TRBV11-2	TRBJ1-5	NA	16	CASSLDRGKVNQPQHF	TGTGCCAGCAGCTTAGATCGCGGTAAAGTCAATCAGCCCCAGCATTTT
NA	TRBV4-1	TRBJ2-3	TRBD2	22	CASSQDRALSGGPSSSTDTQYF	TGCGCCAGCAGCCAAGACCGGGCCCTAAGCGGGGGGCCTTCCTCTAGCACAGATACGCAGTATTTT
NA	TRBV4-1	TRBJ1-1	NA	15	CASSQGTPMNTEAFF	TGCGCCAGCAGCCAAGGGACACCTATGAACACTGAAGCTTTCTTT
NA	TRBV18	TRBJ1-2	TRBD1	14	CASSDRQGIYGYTF	TGTGCCAGCTCAGACCGACAGGGAATCTATGGCTACACCTTC
NA	TRBV5-1	TRBJ2-5	TRBD2	16	CASSSSTGTSGDPQYF	TGCGCCAGCAGCTCCTCCACCGGGACTAGCGGGGACCCCCAGTACTTC
once	TRBV7-9	TRBJ1-3	NA	16	CASSYNQAGSGNTIYF	TGTGCCAGCAGCTACAACCAGGCCGGTTCTGGAAACACCATATATTTT
NA	TRBV2	TRBJ2-1	NA	18	CASSDGRRDAGRKNEQFF	TGTGCCAGCAGTGACGGTAGGAGGGACGCAGGGCGGAAGAATGAGCAGTTCTTC
NA	TRBV4-2	TRBJ2-3	TRBD1	19	CASSQDLGQGFPSTDTQYF	TGTGCCAGCAGCCAAGATCTCGGACAGGGGTTTCCCAGCACAGATACGCAGTATTTT
NA	TRBV6-5	TRBJ1-2	TRBD1	12	CASSYPGQGAAF	TGTGCCAGCAGTTACCCCGGACAGGGAGCGGCCTTC
NA	TRBV28	TRBJ1-1	NA	15	CASSTYGSIGTEAFF	TGTGCCAGCAGTACATATGGGAGCATCGGGACTGAAGCTTTCTTT
NA	TRBV27	TRBJ1-1	TRBD1	14	CASRTGFSATEAFF	TGTGCCAGCAGGACAGGGTTCTCGGCCACTGAAGCTTTCTTT
NA	TRBV5-6	TRBJ2-7	TRBD1	12	CASSFAGGEQYF	TGTGCCAGCAGCTTCGCAGGGGGCGAGCAGTACTTC
NA	TRBV6-1	TRBJ1-1	NA	14	CASSKNWGRPEAFF	TGTGCCAGCAGCAAAAATTGGGGGCGCCCTGAAGCTTTCTTT
NA	TRBV27	TRBJ1-4	NA	14	CASSLNRGGEKLFF	TGTGCCAGCAGTTTAAATAGAGGTGGAGAAAAACTGTTTTTT
NA	TRBV27	TRBJ2-7	NA	15	CASSLDSDSNWEQYF	TGTGCCAGCAGTTTAGACTCGGACAGTAATTGGGAGCAGTACTTC
NA	TRBV18	TRBJ2-5	TRBD1	15	CASSPSPGQGETQYF	TGTGCCAGCTCACCAAGCCCGGGACAGGGAGAGACCCAGTACTTC
NA	TRBV28	TRBJ2-7	TRBD1	15	CASSFGGTGSYEQYF	TGTGCCAGCAGTTTTGGAGGGACAGGGTCCTACGAGCAGTACTTC
NA	TRBV10-2	TRBJ2-1	TRBD2	18	CASGQTGLAGELHNEQFF	TGCGCCAGCGGCCAAACGGGACTAGCGGGGGAGCTCCACAATGAGCAGTTCTTC
NA	TRBV7-3	TRBJ2-7	TRBD1	14	CASSEQGAQAEQYF	TGTGCCAGCAGCGAACAGGGGGCGCAGGCCGAGCAGTACTTC
NA	TRBV7-2	TRBJ2-5	NA	11	CASSLMGRQYF	TGTGCCAGCAGCTTAATGGGCAGGCAGTACTTC
NA	TRBV5-1	TRBJ1-1	NA	13	CASSWSSPTEAFF	TGCGCCAGCAGCTGGTCAAGCCCCACTGAAGCTTTCTTT
NA	TRBV25-1	TRBJ1-1	NA	10	CASKQVYSFF	TGTGCCAGTAAACAGGTTTACTCTTTCTTT
NA	TRBV7-2	TRBJ1-2	NA	13	CASSPGNRYGYTF	TGTGCCAGCAGTCCAGGGAACAGATATGGCTACACCTTC
NA	TRBV19	TRBJ2-7	NA	16	CASSIIFGAGSYEQYF	TGTGCCAGTAGTATTATATTTGGGGCAGGATCCTACGAGCAGTACTTC